This TCR beta chain is drawn from a study of a mutant IDH1 vaccine in newly diagnosed glioma. Study summary: In weeks 1, 3, 5, 7, 11, 15, 19 and 23, patients were immunized, eight times in all. Vaccine dosing followed radiotherapy by 4-6 weeks, or accompanied temozolomide cycles. Receipt of radiotherapy, temozolomide, or both preceded the study, and most received both.

V lost 3 bases and J lost 5; bases outside the gene matches: 12. The CDR3 runs 16 residues. Per germline, CDR1 SGHKS and CDR2 YYEKEE (reference sequence). The study, taken as a whole, reports: The study observed vaccine-induced immune responses in roughly 93% of patients.

Time point noted: week 5, during vaccination. The vaccine gave 300 ug of a 20-mer mutant IDH1 peptide subcutaneously per dose. The method was immunoSEQ multiplex PCR; TCRdb's version includes in-frame clones alone and lacks a portion of them. This sample has about 42,000 clones; over 75% occur once, and the top ten carry around 1.5%. This clone showed up just a few times. Its specificity is not known. The input for sequencing was PBMCs, taken from a glioma patient whose treatment included an IDH1 peptide vaccine. This receptor was obtained from a man aged 40-49 years with glioma. The chain uses TRBV5-5 and TRBJ1-2, with 8 nucleotides matching TRBD1. Here the CDR3 DNA reads TGTGCCAGCAGCTCCGGCACGCAGGGGGCGCGGTATGGCTACACCTTC. This translates into CASSSGTQGARYGYTF.